What follows are 4 T cell receptor beta chains derived from one specimen sequenced in a study of tumor and adjacent non-tumor tissue in lung cancer. No cell sorting was done before RNA was extracted from the tissue. More than 3 cm separated this lung sample from the edge of the tumor. A modified ARM-PCR protocol with three rounds of nested PCR amplified TCRbeta. One entry per CDR3 protein, called by TCRdb with MiXCR from the multiplex PCR reads. The sample carries approximately 110,000 distinct CDR3 sequences, 62% recorded once. The material sequenced was distant non-tumor lung tissue. The receptors come from a man aged 60 to 69 with non-small cell lung cancer.

The rearrangement joins TRBV6-5 to TRBJ2-7; 7 bases fit TRBD2. With 7 bases clipped from V and 4 bases from J, the junction kept 22 bases outside the gene matches. The V gene's germline CDR1 is MNHEY and CDR2 SVGAGI. The CDR3 length is 18 residues. This CDR3 is CASTTRGTGLISWYEQYF. CDR3 DNA: TGTGCCAGCACTACTAGGGGTACGGGACTAATCAGTTGGTACGAGCAGTACTTC.

The chain carries TRBV19 and TRBJ2-1, with TRBD2 matching 12 bases. The germline CDR1 and CDR2 sequences are LNHDA and SQIVND (reference sequence). Unmatched junction bases numbered 11, after V lost 10 bases and J lost 10 bases. The CDR3 loop spans 14 amino acids. CDR3 loop: CATRLAGAPWEQFF. CDR3 nucleotide sequence: TGTGCCACTCGACTAGCGGGGGCCCCTTGGGAGCAGTTCTTC.

This clonotype has a count of ten or more. The V call is TRBV6-6, the J call TRBJ1-2; TRBD1 aligns across 7 bases. Germline CDR1 is MNHNY and CDR2 is SVGAGI (reference sequence). The CDR3 consists of 17 residues. V trimming: 2 bases; J trimming: 3 bases; junction bases outside the gene matches: 12. CDR3 DNA sequence: TGTGCCAGCAGTTACGGGCAGGGGGGCCTTCTTTACTATGGCTACACCTTC. It translates to CASSYGQGGLLYYGYTF.

Comments on this clonotype: Sequence at one end of the junction differs from germline and may be a read error. This chain connects TRBV20-1 to TRBJ2-3; 12 bases fit TRBD2. CDR3 length: 13 residues. Germline V gene sequence: CDR1 DFQATT, CDR2 SNEGSKA (reference sequence). CDR3 nucleotides: TGTAATGCTAGCGGGGGGGTCCCAGATACGCAGTATTTT. Translated: CNASGGVPDTQYF.